One and the same sample provided the 5 T cell receptor beta chains below, sequenced in a study of cytomegalovirus exposure and HLA in healthy donors (dated by TCRdb to 2015 to 2018). The protocol used for the library was the immunoSEQ multiplex PCR assay. For the multiplex PCR, a mixture combining 60 forward primers for TCR Vbeta segments and 13 reverse primers for TCR Jbeta segments was used. Drawn from immuneACCESS, this table holds only the in-frame rearrangements with V and J called that TCRdb kept. Clones are partly lost; checked studies trace under half to an unresolved V gene and leave the rest unexplained. The sample profile shows some 120,000 clones; 81% of them were found once. The top ten clonotypes cover under 2% of the sample. The sample consisted of PBMCs. These receptor sequences come from a man aged 18 to 29 in good health and CMV-seronegative.

With regard to this clone: Other DNA sequences of this sample code for an identical CDR3. V is TRBV7-3 and J is TRBJ2-1; 9 positions match TRBD2. In germline, CDR1 is SGHTA, CDR2 FQGTGA. The CDR3 is 16 residues long. V lost 0 bases to trimming and J lost 2 bases; unmatched junction nucleotides: 2. This CDR3 reads CASSLTLAGTYNEQFF. CDR3 nucleotide sequence: TGTGCCAGCAGCTTAACGCTAGCGGGGACCTACAATGAGCAGTTCTTC.

Only one count was recorded for this clone. The chain uses TRBV11-2 and TRBJ2-1; TRBD2 matches at 13 bases. The CDR3 is 15 amino acids. The germline V gene encodes CDR1 SGHAT and CDR2 FQNNGV. Trimming took 5 bases from V and 11 from J; bases not matched to a gene: 9. CDR3 in DNA: TGTGCCAGCAGCGCAACTAGCGGGGGGGGCCCCAAGCAGTTCTTC. Amino acid sequence: CASSATSGGGPKQFF.

The rearrangement uses TRBV5-4 and TRBJ2-7, with TRBD2 matching over 8 bases. The CDR3 consists of 16 residues. Trimming at V came to 3 bases and at J to 3 bases, leaving 11 bases not matched to a gene. Germline V gives CDR1 SGHNT, CDR2 YYREEE (reference sequence). The chain's CDR3 is CASSSISAGGDYEQYF. CDR3 bases: TGTGCCAGCAGCTCTATTTCTGCGGGGGGAGACTACGAGCAGTACTTC.

This chain uses TRBV15 with TRBJ2-1, with 15 nucleotides matching TRBD2. There are 22 residues in the CDR3. With 0 bases clipped from V and 0 bases from J, the junction kept 12 bases outside the gene matches. Per the germline V gene, CDR1 is LNHNV and CDR2 is YYDKDF (reference sequence). This CDR3 is CATSRELNPGLAGGSSYNEQFF. The CDR3, as DNA: TGTGCCACCAGCAGAGAACTAAATCCGGGACTAGCGGGGGGTAGCTCCTACAATGAGCAGTTCTTC.

This chain uses TRBV25-1 with TRBJ1-1; perhaps TRBD1 as D (5 bases). Germline CDR1 is MGHDK and CDR2 is SYGVNS. V was clipped by 1 base and J by 8 bases, with 11 bases between them. This CDR3 has 13 residues. The CDR3 protein is CASSESDSIEAFF. The CDR3, as DNA: TGTGCCAGCAGTGAATCCGACAGTATAGAAGCTTTCTTT.